This entry features one T cell receptor (beta chain) sequence. Its antigen remains unknown. The data belong to a study of cytomegalovirus exposure and HLA in healthy donors. Use of 60 Vbeta and 13 Jbeta primers characterized the PCR. Original handling: Unique TCR beta chains numbered roughly 84 million in a later analysis, with around 12 million shared. Only in-frame clones appear in the TCRdb table, and some are missing; sequencing was by immunoSEQ multiplex PCR. Clone size and the V and J calls come from that table; the DNA yielded D and trimming. Of 120,000 or so clones listed, about four fifths are singletons. Germline CDR1 and CDR2: SGHAT and FQDESV (reference sequence). Trimming cost V 2 bases and J 2 bases, with 6 bases left between them. This CDR3 contains 13 residues. Regarding the study as a whole: The authors later found HLA-associated TCR beta chains more clonally expanded than equally common others. Later analysis suggested links between common viral pathogens and several top significant clusters.

The source material was PBMCs. This clonotype was sampled from a female donor in good health and CMV-seropositive. The chain combines TRBV11-1 with TRBJ1-2; D unclear. CDR3 nucleotide sequence: TGTGCCAGCAGCTTAACGGAGAACTATGGCTACACCTTC. Translation gives CASSLTENYGYTF.